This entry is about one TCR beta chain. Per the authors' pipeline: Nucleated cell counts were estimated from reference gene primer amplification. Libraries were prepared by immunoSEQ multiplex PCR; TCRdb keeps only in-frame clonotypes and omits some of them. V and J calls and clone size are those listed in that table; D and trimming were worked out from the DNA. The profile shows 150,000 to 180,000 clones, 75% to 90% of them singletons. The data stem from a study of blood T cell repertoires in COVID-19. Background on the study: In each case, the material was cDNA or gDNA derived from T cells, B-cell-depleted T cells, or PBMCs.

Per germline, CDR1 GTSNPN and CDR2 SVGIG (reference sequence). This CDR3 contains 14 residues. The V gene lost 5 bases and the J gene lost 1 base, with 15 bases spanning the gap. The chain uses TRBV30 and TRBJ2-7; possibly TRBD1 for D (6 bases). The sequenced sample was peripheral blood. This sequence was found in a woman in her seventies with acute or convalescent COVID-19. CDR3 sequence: CAWSSQGKSYEQYF. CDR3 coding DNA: TGTGCCTGGTCCTCTCAGGGGAAATCCTACGAGCAGTACTTC.